The present entry profiles one TCR beta chain with its context. Germline V gives CDR1 GTSNPN, CDR2 SVGIG (reference sequence). With 5 bases clipped from V and 2 bases from J, the junction kept 5 bases outside the gene matches. The CDR3 spans 14 residues. As originally analysed: The assay estimated nucleated cells by amplifying reference gene primers. The protocol was immunoSEQ multiplex PCR, while the TCRdb copy is restricted to in-frame clones and leaves out a portion. V and J calls and clone size are given by that table; D and trimming were obtained from the DNA. The table includes under 150,000 clones, about 92% detected once. This entry belongs to a study of blood T cell repertoires in COVID-19.

Sequencing input: peripheral blood. This TCR came from a man between 45 and 60 years old with active COVID-19. The V call is TRBV30, the J call TRBJ2-3; 9 nucleotides line up with TRBD2. The CDR3 DNA is TGTGCCTGGCGACTAGCGGCATACACAGATACGCAGTATTTT. Protein: CAWRLAAYTDTQYF.